Sequencing of this T cell receptor (beta chain) was carried out in a study of T cells after yellow fever vaccination. Looking at the study overall: Preparation of fractions with low cell numbers was performed using SMART-Seq v4 Ultra Low Input.

Conversion of TCR transcripts into cDNA relied on 5'RACE template switching, which added a universal primer site and UMIs. In TCRdb, the 5' RACE reads were re-called with MiXCR into one record per CDR3 protein. The sample has 250,000 to 400,000 distinct CDR3 sequences, 3.5% to 4.5% seen once. The table lists this clonotype with many counts. Its antigen is unknown. Findings and caveats of the study: Compared with primary, the secondary response was weaker and peaked at day 5, not 15.

The ends were cut back, 0 bases at V and 4 bases at J, with 12 bases in the middle. The CDR3 length is 14 residues. In germline, CDR1 is SQVTM, CDR2 ANQGSEA. The rearrangement links TRBV29-1 to TRBJ1-1; D not certain. The sample here was PBMCs, taken 15 days after the yellow fever booster vaccination. This sequence was found in a man aged 18 to 30 who received the YFV17D yellow fever vaccine. The CDR3 sequence: CSVEDLQSSTEAFF. CDR3 DNA: TGCAGCGTTGAAGACCTACAGAGTAGCACTGAAGCTTTCTTT. The full variable domain, in which reference TRBV29-1 and TRBJ1-1 provide the parts outside the CDR3, is SAVISQKPSRDICQRGTSLTIQCQVDSQVTMMFWYRQQPGQSLTLIATANQGSEATYESGFVIDKFPISRPNLTFSTLTVSNMSPEDSSIYLCSVEDLQSSTEAFFGQGTRLTVV.